These T cell receptor beta chains were read from a single sample in a study of T cell repertoires in cytomegalovirus infection. TCRdb re-called the reads with MiXCR, one entry per CDR3 protein. The sample lists fewer than 300,000 distinct CDR3 sequences, roughly a quarter seen once, with around 13% in the top ten. The source material was PBMCs. Source of these receptors: a human donor in good health (CMV status not recorded). Some clones in this sample may be carry-over from other donors' samples. Each CDR3 is given with its conserved first and last residue. Fields, in order: V gene, J gene, clone size, D gene, CDR3 DNA, CDR3 protein. The D gene is left open where the match is weak. Rows give clone size only sometimes, using once, few, many, or a class for an expanded clone.

TRBV12-3/TRBV12-4	TRBJ1-1	NA	NA	TGTGCCAGCAGTCACAGGCGCCGGGGCACTGAAGCTTTCTTT	CASSHRRRGTEAFF
TRBV12-3/TRBV12-4	TRBJ2-7	many	NA	TGTGCCAGCAGTCCTAGGGACTTCTCCTACGAGCAGTACTTC	CASSPRDFSYEQYF
TRBV30	TRBJ2-1	few	NA	TGTGCCTGGTTCGGGACTCGTACCAATGAGCAGTTCTTC	CAWFGTRTNEQFF
TRBV7-8	TRBJ1-1	many	NA	TGTGCCAGCAGCGGACAGCAGAACACTGAAGCTTTCTTT	CASSGQQNTEAFF
TRBV5-5	TRBJ1-2	few	NA	TGTGCCAGCAGCTTGATCCGGGTTGAAGGCTACACCTTC	CASSLIRVEGYTF
TRBV7-2	TRBJ2-5	many	TRBD2	TGTGCCAGCAGCTTAGCCGGGGGGAAAGAGACCCAGTACTTC	CASSLAGGKETQYF
TRBV24-1	TRBJ2-1	NA	TRBD2	TGTGCCACCAGTGATTTGGTTAGCGGGGGGCCCAAGGACAATGAGCAGTTCTTC	CATSDLVSGGPKDNEQFF
TRBV2	TRBJ1-1	many	TRBD1	TGTGCCAGCAGATCGGGACAGTGGGACACTGAAGCTTTCTTT	CASRSGQWDTEAFF
TRBV6-2/TRBV6-3	TRBJ2-2	NA	NA	TGTGCCAGCAGAGAGCGACAACCGGGTACCGGGGAGCTGTTTTTT	CASRERQPGTGELFF
TRBV12-3/TRBV12-4	TRBJ1-6	few	TRBD1	TGTGCCAGCAGTCGGGACAGGGTACATTCACCCCTCCACTTT	CASSRDRVHSPLHF
TRBV29-1	TRBJ1-1	few	TRBD1	TGCAGCGTCACACTCACAGGGGGCTTCACTGAAGCTTTCTTT	CSVTLTGGFTEAFF
TRBV2	TRBJ2-5	few	TRBD2	TGTGCCAGCGTACTAGCGCCACAAGAGACCCAGTACTTC	CASVLAPQETQYF
TRBV9	TRBJ2-3	NA	TRBD2	TGTGCCAGCAGCCACGGGACTAGCGGGTATACAGATACGCAGTATTTT	CASSHGTSGYTDTQYF
TRBV7-2	TRBJ1-4	many	NA	TGTGCCAGCAGACCTCCCAGCAATGAAAAACTGTTTTTT	CASRPPSNEKLFF
TRBV24-1	TRBJ2-1	once	TRBD1	TGTGCCACCAGTGATTCGGGACAGGGACGGTTCTTC	CATSDSGQGRFF
TRBV11-2	TRBJ2-1	few	TRBD2	TGTGCCAGCAGCTTTGGGACTAGCGGAGCCTACAATGAGCAGTTCTTC	CASSFGTSGAYNEQFF
TRBV5-4	TRBJ2-5	NA	NA	TGTGCCAGCAGCGGAGGGGAAGTCGGCGAGACCCAGTACTTC	CASSGGEVGETQYF
TRBV10-1	TRBJ1-1	NA	NA	TGCGCCAGCAGTGAGTACGGCGATTTCACTGAAGCTTTCTTT	CASSEYGDFTEAFF
TRBV7-3	TRBJ2-7	few	NA	TGTGCCAGCAGCAATACCTTCGGCGACTACGAGCAGTACTTC	CASSNTFGDYEQYF
TRBV29-1	TRBJ2-3	NA	TRBD2	TGCAGCGTGTCTAGCGGGGGGGTCCGCACAGATACGCAGTATTTT	CSVSSGGVRTDTQYF
TRBV7-2	TRBJ2-1	many	TRBD2	TGTGCCAGCAGCCCCGAACTAGCGGGACTACACAATGAGCAGTTCTTC	CASSPELAGLHNEQFF
TRBV7-9	TRBJ2-6	NA	TRBD2	TGTGCCAGCAGCTTAGTGGCGGGGGGCCCAGGGGCCAACGTCCTGACTTTC	CASSLVAGGPGANVLTF
TRBV7-2	TRBJ2-7	few	TRBD2	TGTGCCAGCAGCCCTACCCAGGGCTCGGCGACTAGCGGGAGATCGCAGTACTTC	CASSPTQGSATSGRSQYF
TRBV7-9	TRBJ2-7	NA	NA	TGTGCCAGCATCCCGGCGAGGGGGTTTTACGAGCAGTACTTC	CASIPARGFYEQYF
TRBV6-2/TRBV6-3	TRBJ2-1	many	TRBD2	TGTGCCAGCAGTTACTCTATGCGGACTAGCGGACCAGGAGATGAGCAGTTCTTC	CASSYSMRTSGPGDEQFF
TRBV19	TRBJ1-2	few	NA	TGTGCCAGTAGTATTTACGGAAACTATGGCTACACCTTC	CASSIYGNYGYTF
TRBV6-1	TRBJ2-7	NA	TRBD2	TGTGCCAGCAGGTTAGCGGGGGGGAGCTCCTACGAGCAGTACTTC	CASRLAGGSSYEQYF
TRBV24-1	TRBJ1-5	many	NA	TGTGCCACCAGTTCAGGACGCAGGACTGATCAGCCCCAGCATTTT	CATSSGRRTDQPQHF
TRBV2	TRBJ1-2	NA	NA	TGTGCCAGCAGGGGGACACTGACTAACTATGGCTACACCTTC	CASRGTLTNYGYTF
TRBV7-6	TRBJ1-2	many	NA	TGTGCCAGCAGCCGAACCCAGACAGAGGGCTACACCTTC	CASSRTQTEGYTF
TRBV7-3	TRBJ2-7	NA	TRBD1	TGTGCCAGCAGCTTAATAGGACAGGCTTTGGACGAGCAGTACTTC	CASSLIGQALDEQYF
TRBV6-2/TRBV6-3	TRBJ2-1	few	NA	TGTGCCAGCAGTGGACGCCCAGGCTCCTACAATGAGCAGTTCTTC	CASSGRPGSYNEQFF
TRBV28	TRBJ1-5	NA	NA	TGTGCCAGCAGCGCCCTTATGGGGCAACTTAGCAATCAGCCCCAGCATTTT	CASSALMGQLSNQPQHF
TRBV20-1	TRBJ1-3	NA	NA	TGCAGTGCTAGAGATCCCAGGGCTGGAAACACCATATATTTT	CSARDPRAGNTIYF
TRBV6-6	TRBJ2-7	NA	NA	TGTGCCAGCAGTCCCCTCCAGCGCTGGGGGGACGAGCAGTACTTC	CASSPLQRWGDEQYF
TRBV15	TRBJ2-5	NA	NA	TGTGCCACCAGCAGGGACCGGGACCATCAAGAGACCCAGTACTTC	CATSRDRDHQETQYF
TRBV29-1	TRBJ2-5	few	TRBD2	TGCAGCGGACTAGCGGGGCCAGGGACCCAGTACTTC	CSGLAGPGTQYF
TRBV7-8	TRBJ2-5	many	TRBD2	TGTGCCAGCAGCTTTCGTCTAGCGGGGGACATCCAAGAGACCCAGTACTTC	CASSFRLAGDIQETQYF
TRBV19	TRBJ1-5	NA	NA	TGTGCCAGTAGTGCCGACAGGAGCAATCAGCCCCAGCATTTT	CASSADRSNQPQHF
TRBV20-1	TRBJ2-1	NA	NA	TGCAGTGCTAGAAGGCGGACTTCGTACAATGAGCAGTTCTTC	CSARRRTSYNEQFF
TRBV5-1	TRBJ2-1	once	TRBD2	TGCGCCAGCAGCTTGGCTCCGGGACTAGCCTACAATGAGCAGTTCTTC	CASSLAPGLAYNEQFF
TRBV6-2/TRBV6-3	TRBJ1-4	NA	NA	TGTGCCAGCAGTCCTGCGGCGGTGGAACTGTTTTTT	CASSPAAVELFF
TRBV5-1	TRBJ2-5	NA	NA	TGCGCCAGCAGCCCCCGGCCGGGCCAGGAGACCCAGTACTTC	CASSPRPGQETQYF
TRBV15	TRBJ1-2	few	NA	TGTGCCACCAGCAGAGAGGGAACATATGGCTACACCTTC	CATSREGTYGYTF
TRBV28	TRBJ1-1	NA	NA	TGTGCCAGCATACACGGGGGGCGAACGACTGAAGCTTTCTTT	CASIHGGRTTEAFF
TRBV11-2	TRBJ2-2	NA	TRBD2	TGTGCCAGCAGCCCCCTCCCGACTAGCGCCGCCGGGGAGCTGTTTTTT	CASSPLPTSAAGELFF
TRBV5-1	TRBJ2-7	NA	TRBD1	TGCGCCAGCAGCTTGATCGGGACAGCCTACGAGCAGTACTTC	CASSLIGTAYEQYF
TRBV12-3/TRBV12-4	TRBJ2-7	few	NA	TGTGCCAGCTCCACCGCCGGGGGCCTCTCCTACGAGCAGTACTTC	CASSTAGGLSYEQYF
TRBV7-7	TRBJ2-5	many	NA	TGTGCCAGCAGCTTAGGCGGCCCGATCCAAGAGACCCAGTACTTC	CASSLGGPIQETQYF
TRBV15	TRBJ2-7	NA	NA	TGTGCCACCAGCAGATCCCTCTCGGGCTCCTACGAGCAGTACTTC	CATSRSLSGSYEQYF
TRBV6-5	TRBJ1-4	NA	TRBD1	TGTGCCAGCAGCCCTAACAGGGGGACAACTAATGAAAAACTGTTTTTT	CASSPNRGTTNEKLFF
TRBV28	TRBJ2-7	few	TRBD2	TGTGCCAGCACCGCGGGGGGGGCTCACTCCTACGAGCAGTACTTC	CASTAGGAHSYEQYF
TRBV11-2	TRBJ1-6	few	NA	TGTGCCAGCAACTTCAGATGGGGGAGTAATTCACCCCTCCACTTT	CASNFRWGSNSPLHF
TRBV28	TRBJ2-3	NA	NA	TGTGCCAGCAATCGGGGCTTTAGCACAGATACGCAGTATTTT	CASNRGFSTDTQYF
TRBV7-3	TRBJ1-1	NA	NA	TGTGCCAGCAGCTCCTACCCGGGCAACACTGAAGCTTTCTTT	CASSSYPGNTEAFF
TRBV30	TRBJ2-7	NA	TRBD2	TGTGCCTGGACTAGCGGCGCCTACGAGCAGTACTTC	CAWTSGAYEQYF
TRBV25-1	TRBJ1-2	NA	NA	TGTGCCAGCAGTGAATATAGTAGCTGGAGCTACACCTTC	CASSEYSSWSYTF
TRBV7-3	TRBJ2-5	many	NA	TGTGCCAGCAGCCCACAGGGAAGGGAAGAGACCCAGTACTTC	CASSPQGREETQYF